Shown below are 12 T cell receptor beta chains from a single sample sequenced in a study of blood T cell repertoires in COVID-19. Assay used: immunoSEQ multiplex PCR; TCRdb lists only in-frame clones, some missing. This table holds 350,000 to 450,000 clones, approximately 90% found once. The sequenced sample consisted of PBMCs or T cells enriched from blood (not recorded which). These receptors were collected from a woman in her thirties or forties who had been exposed to COVID-19.

The rearrangement uses TRBV18 and TRBJ2-7, with D possibly TRBD1 on 6 matching bases. The V and J ends lost 2 bases and 2 bases respectively, with 16 bases between them. This CDR3 spans 16 amino acids. The germline V gene encodes CDR1 KGHSH and CDR2 LQKENI. The CDR3: CASSPGTRQVTYEQYF. The DNA of the CDR3 is TGTGCCAGCTCACCAGGGACCCGACAGGTCACCTACGAGCAGTACTTC.

This rearrangement joins TRBV6-4 to TRBJ1-1, with D tentatively TRBD1 (6 bases). The CDR3 runs to 14 residues. Germline V gives CDR1 MRHNA, CDR2 SNTAGT. Trimming left V 6 bases short and J 6 bases short, with 17 bases between. The CDR3 spells CASRSQGISPEAFF. The CDR3, as DNA: TGTGCCAGCAGATCACAGGGTATTTCACCTGAAGCTTTCTTT.

The V and J genes are TRBV19 and TRBJ2-6; D might be TRBD2 (6 bases). The germline V gene encodes CDR1 LNHDA and CDR2 SQIVND (reference sequence). V lost 6 bases, J lost 2 bases, and 8 bases lay in between. The CDR3 is 14 residues long. The CDR3 nucleotides are TGTGCCAGTAGCGGGGGAACTGGGGCCAACGTCCTGACTTTC. It yields the protein CASSGGTGANVLTF.

This chain connects TRBV7-8 to TRBJ1-1; D gene unclear. Germline CDR1 reads SGHVS; CDR2 reads FQNEAQ. The CDR3 covers 15 residues. V was clipped by 1 base and J by 4 bases, with 13 bases between them. The CDR3 coding sequence is TGTGCCAGCAGCTTAGTTTCTTCAGGTGGCACTGAAGCTTTCTTT. Translated, it gives CASSLVSSGGTEAFF.

The V call is TRBV19, the J call TRBJ1-2, with a weak D call TRBD1 (6 bases). V was pared by 5 bases and J by 4 bases, with 20 bases between. CDR1 is LNHDA and CDR2 is SQIVND in the germline V gene (reference sequence). This CDR3 is built from 16 residues. The CDR3 protein is CASSFSRGRETYGYTF. In nucleotides, the CDR3 is TGTGCCAGTAGTTTCTCCAGGGGCAGGGAGACCTATGGCTACACCTTC.

The chain joins TRBV18 to TRBJ1-4; D call uncertain. This CDR3 contains 14 residues. V was trimmed by 6 bases and J by 2 bases, leaving 10 bases between them. Germline CDR1 KGHSH, CDR2 LQKENI. The CDR3 sequence: CASSTLPTNEKLFF. The CDR3 DNA reads as TGTGCCAGCTCGACACTGCCGACTAATGAAAAACTGTTTTTT.

This clone was observed a single time. This sequence joins TRBV5-6 and TRBJ2-3; 14 bases fit TRBD2. V was pared by 4 bases and J by 6 bases, with 4 bases of the junction left unmatched. Germline loops: CDR1 SGHDT, CDR2 YYEEEE. This CDR3 is 15 amino acids long. The CDR3 loop is CASSLGLAGVDTQYF. The CDR3 nucleotides are TGTGCCAGCAGCCTGGGACTAGCGGGAGTCGATACGCAGTATTTT.

This chain joins TRBV7-9 and TRBJ1-3; 7 positions agree with TRBD1. Germline lookup yields CDR1 SEHNR and CDR2 FQNEAQ (reference sequence). J was trimmed by 2 bases and V by 2 bases; bases with no gene match: 3. The CDR3 sequence is 15 residues long. This CDR3 is CASSLKTGPGNTIYF. CDR3 DNA: TGTGCCAGCAGCTTAAAGACAGGGCCTGGAAACACCATATATTTT.

This clone occurred once. This sample also contains other DNA sequences that code for the same CDR3. The chain is built from TRBV7-9 and TRBJ1-1, with 8 nucleotides matching TRBD1. This CDR3 spans 15 amino acids. V lost 0 bases to trimming and J lost 1 base; unmatched junction nucleotides: 1. Germline CDR1 is SEHNR and CDR2 is FQNEAQ (reference sequence). The CDR3 region is CASSLADRGNTEAFF. Here the CDR3 DNA reads TGTGCCAGCAGCTTAGCAGACAGGGGGAACACTGAAGCTTTCTTT.

This rearrangement joins TRBV29-1 to TRBJ2-2; perhaps TRBD1 as D (6 bases). V shed 5 bases and J shed 5 bases, with 6 bases lying between them. The germline V gene has CDR1 SQVTM and CDR2 ANQGSEA. There are 11 residues in the CDR3. CDR3 bases: TGCAGCGTTCAGGGGACCGGGGAGCTGTTTTTT. It specifies CSVQGTGELFF.

V and J are TRBV5-1 and TRBJ1-5; TRBD1 matches at 7 bases. V shed 0 bases and J 5 bases; nucleotides not matched to a gene: 5. CDR3 length: 15 residues. The germline gives CDR1 SGHRS, CDR2 YFSETQ. The CDR3 region has the DNA TGCGCCAGCAGCTTGGGTCTAGGGGGCTATCAGCCCCAGCATTTT. Amino acids: CASSLGLGGYQPQHF.

About this clone: At the DNA level, this CDR3 is encoded by other sequences in the same sample as well. The chain recombines TRBV5-1 with TRBJ2-7, with 10 bases lining up with TRBD2. Germline CDR1 and CDR2: SGHRS and YFSETQ. The CDR3 contains 14 residues. J gave up 2 bases and V 4 bases, and 3 bases lay outside the gene matches. CDR3 nucleotides: TGCGCCAGCAGCGCCAGCGGGGGGGCCTACGAGCAGTACTTC. Translating gives CASSASGGAYEQYF.